Below, one T cell receptor (beta chain) is given with its context. Antigen: not known. Over several immunoSEQ plates, each subset's genomic DNA was distributed in even portions. Method: immunoSEQ multiplex PCR; TCRdb's copy keeps in-frame clones and lacks some. The table records about 1.1 million clones, around 82% of them present only once. The data were taken from a study of shared clonotypes between healthy human individuals. About the research overall: Per donor, CD8 memory used one plate, CD8 naive used two, CD4 memory used three and CD4 naive used three.

Study observations and caveats: Sorted-subset samples were not fully sequenced, rarefaction indicated.

Per the germline V gene, CDR1 is SGHVS and CDR2 is FNYEAQ. Germline trimming cut 1 base from V and 3 bases from J; bases unmatched to any gene: 6. The CDR3 is 16 amino acids. The rearrangement uses TRBV7-6 and TRBJ1-5; TRBD1 matches at 7 bases. Sequenced sample: memory CD4+ T cells from PBMCs. The subset denotes: CD45RA-negative fraction. The source is a man aged 18-30 years in good health. Some clones in this sample may be carry-over from other donors' samples. CDR3 DNA sequence: TGTGCCAGCAGCTTAGAAGCGGGACAGCCCAATCAGCCCCAGCATTTT. This sequence encodes CASSLEAGQPNQPQHF. Complete variable domain (other parts from reference TRBV7-6 and TRBJ1-5): GAGVSQSPRYKVTKRGQDVALRCDPISGHVSLYWYRQALGQGPEFLTYFNYEAQQDKSGLPNDRFSAERPEGSISTLTIQRTEQRDSAMYRCASSLEAGQPNQPQHFGDGTRLSIL.